Listed here is a single TCR beta chain. This entry belongs to a study of blood T cell repertoires in COVID-19. Study-level information: The origin of the acute and convalescent COVID-19 samples was the United States, Italy and Spain.

The study drew participants aged about 18 to 89 years from fewer than 30 US areas. Participants in the exposed group had met a COVID-19 case in the 2 weeks before joining the study. As handled by the study authors: Cell counts per sample came from amplifying reference gene primers. Assay: immunoSEQ multiplex PCR; the TCRdb copy retains only in-frame clones and omits some. V and J calls plus clone size are reproduced from that table; the DNA served to infer D and trimming. The data show roughly 140,000 clones, 84% seen once. CDR1 is PRHDT, CDR2 FYEKMQ, per germline (reference sequence). J gave up 9 bases and V 4 bases, and 6 bases lay outside the gene matches. The CDR3 sequence is 15 residues long.

This clonotype originated in a woman between 45 and 60 years old who had been exposed to COVID-19. The chain is built from TRBV13 and TRBJ2-1, with 13 bases that match TRBD2. Sequencing was performed on PBMCs or T cells enriched from blood (not recorded which). CDR3 protein: CASSSGTSGTGEQFF. CDR3 nucleotide sequence: TGTGCCAGCAGCTCAGGGACTAGCGGGACGGGTGAGCAGTTCTTC.